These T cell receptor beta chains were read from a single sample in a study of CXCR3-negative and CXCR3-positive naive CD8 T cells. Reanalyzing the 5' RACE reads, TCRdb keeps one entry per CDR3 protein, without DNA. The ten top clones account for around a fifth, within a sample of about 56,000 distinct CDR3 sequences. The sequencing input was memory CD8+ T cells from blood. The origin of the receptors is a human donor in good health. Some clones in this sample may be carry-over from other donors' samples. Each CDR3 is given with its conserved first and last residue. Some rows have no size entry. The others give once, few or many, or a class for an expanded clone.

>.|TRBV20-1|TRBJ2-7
CSARGLDRSYEQYF
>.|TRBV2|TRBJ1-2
CASSESAGANYGYTF
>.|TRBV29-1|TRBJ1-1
CSVVPQGTEAFF
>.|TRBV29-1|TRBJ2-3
CSVEELAGSTDTQYF
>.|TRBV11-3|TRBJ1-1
CASSPRGTNTEAFF
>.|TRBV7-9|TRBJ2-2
CASSPRGIQNTGELFF
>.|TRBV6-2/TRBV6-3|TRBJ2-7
CASSQGRSGYEQYF
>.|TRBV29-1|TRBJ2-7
CSVESTSGGRCEQYF
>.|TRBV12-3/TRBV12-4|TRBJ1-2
CASSLWKAGGYTF
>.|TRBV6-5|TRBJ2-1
CASSYSERGGTFGQFF
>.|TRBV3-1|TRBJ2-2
CASSQDGNTGELFF
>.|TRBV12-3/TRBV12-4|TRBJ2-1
CASSRTSGYNEQFF
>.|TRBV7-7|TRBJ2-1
CASSAASYNEQFF
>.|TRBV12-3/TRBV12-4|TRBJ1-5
CASSFTDRSNQPQHF
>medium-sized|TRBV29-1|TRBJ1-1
CSVTGTGLETEAFF
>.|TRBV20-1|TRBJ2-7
CSARDREAGTYEQYF
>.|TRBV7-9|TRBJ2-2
CASSRPRGPDGELFF
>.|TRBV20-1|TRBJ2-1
CSASGLAGGPSGHEQFF
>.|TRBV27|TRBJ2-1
CASSFGGNEQFF
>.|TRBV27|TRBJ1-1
CASSLSTGRTEAFF
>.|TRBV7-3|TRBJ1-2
CASSLTPGLDGYTF
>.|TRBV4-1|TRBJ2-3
CASSQERRGDTQYF
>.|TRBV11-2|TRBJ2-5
CASSHRTSGSRETQYF
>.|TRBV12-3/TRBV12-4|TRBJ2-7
CASSSRGGTDTYEQYF
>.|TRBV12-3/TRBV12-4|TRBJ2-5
CASSSGVQETQYF
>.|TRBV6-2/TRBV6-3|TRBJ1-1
CASSYEDRVTEAFF
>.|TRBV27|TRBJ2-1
CAIHPGGRNEQFF
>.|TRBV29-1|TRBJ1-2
CSVELEDRGYDGYTF
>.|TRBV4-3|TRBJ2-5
CASSQDAGGLGTVTQYF
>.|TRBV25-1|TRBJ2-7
CASTYGLAGEQYF